This T cell receptor (beta chain) was identified in a study of T cell responses to AZD1222 COVID-19 vaccine. Study outcomes and limitations: Regions 160-218 and 743-854 dominated among vaccine-associated CD4 TCRs spanning spike. Donor demographics were predominantly white British with a female majority; clonal diversity may be underestimated. At baseline, just five to seven AZD1222 recipients tested seropositive. The study sampled repertoires only after the peak T cell response.

Germline V gene sequence: CDR1 MNHEY, CDR2 SVGAGI. The CDR3 is 13 amino acids. V was trimmed by 11 bases and J by 0 bases, leaving 11 bases between them. This clone was seen only once. Its antigen is unidentified. Profiling relied on immunoSEQ multiplex PCR, and the TCRdb table lists in-frame clones only, not all of them. This table has under 100,000 clones, roughly nine tenths appearing once. Material: peripheral blood, obtained on day 0 of MenACWY control vaccination. J is TRBJ1-5 and V is TRBV6-5; possibly TRBD1 for D (6 bases). The receptor was derived from an adult in good health. CDR3 in DNA: TGTGCCTCGGGGGGCAATAGCAATCAGCCCCAGCATTTT. Translation gives CASGGNSNQPQHF.